This entry concerns a single T cell receptor beta chain. This receptor's antigen is unknown. Base qualities are not provided; no much larger clone lies one nucleotide away. Trimming accounts for 0 bases at V and 4 bases at J, while the number of junction bases matched to no gene is 3. The CDR3 goes from the cysteine to the phenylalanine over 16 residues. Solely the CDR3 DNA is kept, with 48 bases framed from the first base. For CDR1 and CDR2, the germline V gene lists MRHNA and SNTAGT. The collaborating institutions used their own protocols to collect whole blood in K2EDTA tubes. For TCRbeta analysis, collaborators shipped samples as frozen whole blood, isolated PBMCs, or DNA extracted from either of those sample types. The immunoSEQ Assay, a bias-controlled multiplex PCR, was used to amplify TCRbeta CDR3 regions from genomic DNA. Per the source publication's procedure: Nucleated cell counts per sample were estimated from amplification of reference gene primers within the assay. To quantify the absolute abundance of each unique TCRbeta CDR3 rearrangement, sequence reads were collapsed and filtered. For each sample, productive Simpson clonality was calculated by taking the square root of Simpson's diversity index across productive rearrangements. This is the immuneACCESS table as TCRdb keeps it, with only in-frame sequences that have V and J called. A part of the clones is gone; compared with another copy, unresolved V genes explain less than half, and the rest is unexplained. That table supplies the V and J calls and clone size; D and trimming were determined from the DNA. The sample table records some 270,000 clones; around nine tenths of these occur just once. Of the sample, approximately 2.2% is held by the ten largest clones.

These data originate in a study of blood T cell repertoires in COVID-19 (dated by TCRdb to the early 2020s). Concerning the study at large: Samples covering the acute and convalescent phases of COVID-19 were provided by collaborators in the United States, Italy and Spain. A freely available public database, intended as a resource for researchers studying the immune response to SARS-CoV-2, is where the repertoires were released. Where available, HLA class I and class II types were taken from metadata supplied by the sample provider and were not determined by assay-based typing. The prospective study material was composed of cDNA or gDNA derived from T cells, B-cell-depleted T cells, or PBMCs. Deeply sampled blood TCRbeta repertoires from subjects exposed to, actively infected with, or recovered from COVID-19 were included in the dataset. The sample metadata nearly always contained a de-identified subject ID, COVID-19 status, age in years and sex. The samples were drawn from the first 160 participants of the ongoing ImmuneRACE study and from 950 to 1,500 subjects provided by 6 global collaborators. Here is what the overall study found, with its caveats: The amount of clinical and demographic metadata varied by source and participant and was provided uncurated.

The clonotype originates from a man between 45 and 60 years old with acute or convalescent COVID-19. The chain was built from TRBV6-4 and TRBJ1-5; TRBD1 lines up with 10 middle nucleotides. The sample comprised peripheral blood. CDR3 loop: CASSDSRTGGNQPQHF. The sequenced DNA is TGTGCCAGCAGTGACTCTAGGACAGGGGGAAATCAGCCCCAGCATTTT.